This passage covers 10 T cell receptor beta chains from one sample sequenced in a study of T cells in women clearing cervical HPV infection. The data were produced by immunoSEQ multiplex PCR, yet TCRdb's version contains in-frame clones alone and is incomplete. The sample shows tens of thousands of clones, and 3.5% to 5% sits with its ten largest clones. Sequencing was done on a sample of blood buffy coat. Receptor source: a woman aged 18 to 75 with a cervical HPV16 infection that either progressed to CIN3+ or cleared (not recorded which).

With regard to this clone: The CDR3 end lies 3 residues beyond the end of the read and is filled in from the germline J gene. The chain is built from TRBV5-1 and TRBJ2-2, with 10 bases fitting TRBD2. Germline V lookup: CDR1 SGHRS, CDR2 YFSETQ. The V segment lost 4 bases and the J segment 7 bases; nucleotides outside the gene matches: 7. The CDR3 consists of 15 residues. The part of the CDR3 DNA that was read is TGCGCCAGCAGCGGACGACTAGCGGGCGTCGGGGAG. It specifies CASSGRLAGVGE. From start to end, the CDR3 is CASSGRLAGVGELFF.

Note on this clone: The read comes to an end 3 residues before the CDR3 does, leaving the germline J gene to fill in the end. J is TRBJ2-3 and V is TRBV10-3; D perhaps matches TRBD1 (6 bases). There are 16 residues in the CDR3. Germline V gene sequence: CDR1 ENHRY, CDR2 SYGVKD. The V end was cut by 0 bases, the J end by 2 bases, with 12 bases between. The DNA read from the CDR3 is TGTGCCATCAGTGAGTCACTAGGACAGTCCACAGATACG. Amino acids: CAISESLGQSTDT. The CDR3, in full, reads CAISESLGQSTDTQYF.

Of note for this clone: Read coverage stops 3 residues before the CDR3 terminus; the germline J gene supplies the remainder. The chain combines TRBV6-4 with TRBJ2-3, with TRBD2 identical over 9 bases. CDR1 MRHNA and CDR2 SNTAGT come from the germline V gene. The V gene end was trimmed by 4 bases and the J gene end by 2 bases; junction bases not matched to a gene: 4. The CDR3 has 15 residues. The DNA read from the CDR3 is TGTGCCAGCAGTGCAACTAGCGGGCACACAGATACG. Protein: CASSATSGHTDT. The entire CDR3 reads CASSATSGHTDTQYF.

About this clone: The CDR3 end is not reached by the read, which stops 3 residues before it; the germline J gene fills it in. V gene TRBV6-1 combines with J gene TRBJ2-1; TRBD2 matches 7 bases. CDR3 size: 15 residues. The junction had 12 bases not matched to a gene; V was cut back by 4 bases and J by 9 bases. Germline V gives CDR1 MNHNS, CDR2 SASEGT. The sequenced part of the CDR3 DNA is TGTGCCAGCAGTGGGACTAGAGAAGGGTCGGGTGAG. As protein: CASSGTREGSGE. The whole CDR3 sequence reads CASSGTREGSGEQFF.

On this clone itself: The read halts 3 residues ahead of the CDR3 end, with the missing end drawn from the germline J gene. The V call is TRBV6-2 or TRBV6-3, the J call TRBJ1-1; 7 bases match TRBD1. The CDR3 has 14 residues. V shed 0 bases and J 4 bases; nucleotides not matched to a gene: 2. Germline-derived CDR1 and CDR2 are MNHEY and SVGEGT. CDR3 DNA, as far as it was read: TGTGCCAGCAGTTACTCTGGACAGGCCACTGAA. It specifies CASSYSGQATE. The full CDR3 protein is CASSYSGQATEAFF.

Of note for this clone: Sequencing ends 3 residues short of the CDR3 end; the germline J gene provides the rest. V and J are TRBV12-3 or TRBV12-4 and TRBJ2-7, with 9 bases matching TRBD2. V gave up 7 bases and J gave up 4 bases; unmatched junction bases: 11. This CDR3 is 15 amino acids long. CDR3 sequence reads: CASTPGLAVGYEQYF. Partial CDR3 DNA: TGTGCCAGCACTCCGGGACTAGCTGTGGGATACGAG.

The CDR3 is CASRVLAGGRETQYF. CDR3 bases read: TGTGCCAGCAGGGTACTAGCGGGGGGGCGGGAGACC. V gene TRBV2 combines with J gene TRBJ2-5; 13 bases match TRBD2. The read ends 3 residues shy of where the CDR3 ends; the end is completed using the germline J gene. V trimming: 6 bases; J trimming: 5 bases; junction bases outside the gene matches: 6. This CDR3 comprises 15 residues. Germline CDR1 and CDR2: SNHLY and FYNNEI.

Concerning this clone itself: Read data end 3 residues before the CDR3 end; the end is taken from the germline J gene. V and J are TRBV11-2 and TRBJ2-3, with D possibly TRBD2 on 6 matching bases. The CDR3 totals 15 residues. Germline assignment: CDR1 SGHAT and CDR2 FQNNGV. Between the trimmed V and J ends, which lost 6 bases and 7 bases, there was a span of 20 bases. The chain's CDR3 is CASRAPGTVTNTQYF. The part of the CDR3 DNA that was read is TGTGCCAGCAGAGCGCCGGGGACTGTCACTAATACG.

Remarks on this clone: The read terminates 3 residues ahead of where the CDR3 ends, so the germline J gene completes it. The rearrangement uses TRBV18 and TRBJ1-2; tentative D call: TRBD1 (5 bases). Germline values: CDR1 KGHSH, CDR2 LQKENI. The CDR3 is 14 amino acids. Trimming removed 2 bases at V and 1 base at J, with 8 bases between. The DNA read from the CDR3 is TGTGCCAGCTCACCATCCGGGGGTAACTATGGC. This sequence encodes CASSPSGGNYG. The entire CDR3 sequence reads CASSPSGGNYGYTF.

As regards this clone: At one of its ends the junction is not consistent with the germline gene, which may arise from a read error. The read stops 3 residues short of the end of the CDR3; the missing end is completed from the germline J gene. This chain connects TRBV4-2 to TRBJ2-1; 11 nucleotides agree with TRBD2. CDR1 is LGHNA and CDR2 is YNFKEQ in the germline V gene. The CDR3 has 16 amino acids. The CDR3 is CASSPTSGGSYNEQFF. The sequenced CDR3 bases are TGCGCCAGCAGCCCCACTAGCGGGGGCTCCTACAATGAG.